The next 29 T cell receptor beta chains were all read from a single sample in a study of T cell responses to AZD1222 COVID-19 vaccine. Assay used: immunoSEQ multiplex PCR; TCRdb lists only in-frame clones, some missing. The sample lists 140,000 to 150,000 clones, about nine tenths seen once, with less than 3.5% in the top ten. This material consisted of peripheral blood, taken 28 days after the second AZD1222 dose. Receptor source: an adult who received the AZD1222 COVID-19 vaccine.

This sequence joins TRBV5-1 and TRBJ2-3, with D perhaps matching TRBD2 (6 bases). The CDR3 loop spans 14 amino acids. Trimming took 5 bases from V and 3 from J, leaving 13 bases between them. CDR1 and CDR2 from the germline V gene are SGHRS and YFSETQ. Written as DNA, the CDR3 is TGCGCCAGCAGAAGCGCTAGCGAAACAGATACGCAGTATTTT. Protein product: CASRSASETDTQYF.

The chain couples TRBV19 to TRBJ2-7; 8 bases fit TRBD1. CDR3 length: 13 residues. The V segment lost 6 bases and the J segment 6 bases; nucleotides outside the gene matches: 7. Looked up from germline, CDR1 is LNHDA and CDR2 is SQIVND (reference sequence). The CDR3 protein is CASRLSDRGEQYF. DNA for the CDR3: TGTGCCAGTAGGCTCAGTGACAGGGGCGAGCAGTACTTC.

CDR3 nucleotide sequence: TGTGCCAGCAGCCCCCTGAGATCACCCGCCCATGAGCAGTTCTTC. Its translation is CASSPLRSPAHEQFF. The rearrangement links TRBV11-3 to TRBJ2-1; D call uncertain. Trimming took 5 bases from V and 8 from J, leaving 19 bases between them. Germline CDR1 reads SGHNT; CDR2 reads YENEEA. The CDR3 sequence is 15 residues long. Full variable domain (missing parts from reference TRBV11-3 and TRBJ2-1): EAGVVQSPRYKIIEKKQPVAFWCNPISGHNTLYWYLQNLGQGPELLIRYENEEAVDDSQLPKDRFSAERLKGVDSTLKIQPAELGDSAVYLCASSPLRSPAHEQFFGPGTRLTVL.

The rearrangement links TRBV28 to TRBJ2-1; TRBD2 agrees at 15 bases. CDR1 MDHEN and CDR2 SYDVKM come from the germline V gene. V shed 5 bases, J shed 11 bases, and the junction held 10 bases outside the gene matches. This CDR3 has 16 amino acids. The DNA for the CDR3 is TGTGCCAGCAGTCCCGGGACTAGCGGGAGGCCCCATAAGCAGTTCTTC. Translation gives CASSPGTSGRPHKQFF.

CDR3 protein: CASSLPIGRHTIYF. The CDR3 DNA reads TGTGCCAGCAGCCTGCCTATAGGGAGGCACACCATATATTTT. This sequence joins TRBV11-2 and TRBJ1-3, with D uncertain. Germline lookup yields CDR1 SGHAT and CDR2 FQNNGV. The V end lost 5 bases, the J end lost 8 bases, and 16 bases lay between the germline ends. CDR3 length: 14 residues.

The DNA for the CDR3 is TGTGCCAGCTCACCCACAGGTGGTGAAAAACTGTTTTTT. It encodes CASSPTGGEKLFF. The V and J genes are TRBV18 and TRBJ1-4; possibly TRBD1 for D (5 bases). This CDR3 spans 13 amino acids. Germline CDR1 KGHSH, CDR2 LQKENI. V lost 3 bases and J 7 bases, leaving 9 bases between the germline ends.

Written as DNA, the CDR3 is TGTGCCAGCAGCCCTCGGACAGGAGACTCCTACGAGCAGTACTTC. Protein sequence: CASSPRTGDSYEQYF. The chain combines TRBV9 with TRBJ2-7; 7 bases are shared with TRBD1. Germline loops: CDR1 SGDLS, CDR2 YYNGEE. V lost 4 bases to trimming and J lost 0 bases; unmatched junction nucleotides: 7. This CDR3 has 15 residues.

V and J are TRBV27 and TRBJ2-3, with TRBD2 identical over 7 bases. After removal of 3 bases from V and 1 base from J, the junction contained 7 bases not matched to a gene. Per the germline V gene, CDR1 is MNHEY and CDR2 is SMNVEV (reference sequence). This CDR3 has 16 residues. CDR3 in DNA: TGTGCCAGCAGTTTGATACCTACTAGCGGCACAGATACGCAGTATTTT. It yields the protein CASSLIPTSGTDTQYF.

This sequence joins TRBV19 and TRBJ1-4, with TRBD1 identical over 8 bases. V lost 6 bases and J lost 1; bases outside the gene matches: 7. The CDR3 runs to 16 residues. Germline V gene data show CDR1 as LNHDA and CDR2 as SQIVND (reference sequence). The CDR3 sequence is CASRVAGGRTNEKLFF. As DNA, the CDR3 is TGTGCCAGTAGGGTGGCAGGGGGCAGAACTAATGAAAAACTGTTTTTT.

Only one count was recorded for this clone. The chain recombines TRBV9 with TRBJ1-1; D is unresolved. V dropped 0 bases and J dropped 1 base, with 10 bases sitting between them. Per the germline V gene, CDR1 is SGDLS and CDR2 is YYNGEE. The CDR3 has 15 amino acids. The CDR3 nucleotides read TGTGCCAGCAGCGTAGAGGCGACCCGGAACACTGAAGCTTTCTTT. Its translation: CASSVEATRNTEAFF.

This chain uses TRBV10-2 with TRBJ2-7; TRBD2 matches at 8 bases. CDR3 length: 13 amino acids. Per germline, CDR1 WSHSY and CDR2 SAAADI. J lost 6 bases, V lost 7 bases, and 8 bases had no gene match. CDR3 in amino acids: CASNPGGPAEQYF. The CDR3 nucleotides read TGCGCCAGCAACCCGGGAGGGCCGGCCGAGCAGTACTTC.

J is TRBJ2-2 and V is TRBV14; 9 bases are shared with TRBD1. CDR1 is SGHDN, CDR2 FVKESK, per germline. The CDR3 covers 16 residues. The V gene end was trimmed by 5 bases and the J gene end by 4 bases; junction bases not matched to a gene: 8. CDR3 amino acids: CASSGGRDRATGELFF. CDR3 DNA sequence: TGTGCCAGCAGCGGAGGCCGGGACAGGGCCACCGGGGAGCTGTTTTTT.

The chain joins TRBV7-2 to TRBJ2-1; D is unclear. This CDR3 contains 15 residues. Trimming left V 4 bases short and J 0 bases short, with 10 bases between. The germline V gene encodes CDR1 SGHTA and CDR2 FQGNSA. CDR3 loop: CASSSRAASYNEQFF. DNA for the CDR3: TGTGCCAGCAGCTCTCGGGCGGCCTCCTACAATGAGCAGTTCTTC.

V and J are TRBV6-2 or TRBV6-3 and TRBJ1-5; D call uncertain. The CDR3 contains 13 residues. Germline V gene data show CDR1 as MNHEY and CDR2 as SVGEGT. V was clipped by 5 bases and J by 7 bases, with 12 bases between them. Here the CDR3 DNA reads TGTGCCAGCAGTCAATCGGGTACGCAGCCCCAGCATTTT. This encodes CASSQSGTQPQHF.

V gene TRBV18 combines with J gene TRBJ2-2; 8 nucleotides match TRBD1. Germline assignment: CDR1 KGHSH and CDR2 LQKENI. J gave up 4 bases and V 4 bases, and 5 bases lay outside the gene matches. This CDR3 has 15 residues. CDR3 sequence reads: CASSLGQGTTGELFF. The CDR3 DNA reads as TGTGCCAGCTCACTCGGACAGGGAACCACCGGGGAGCTGTTTTTT.

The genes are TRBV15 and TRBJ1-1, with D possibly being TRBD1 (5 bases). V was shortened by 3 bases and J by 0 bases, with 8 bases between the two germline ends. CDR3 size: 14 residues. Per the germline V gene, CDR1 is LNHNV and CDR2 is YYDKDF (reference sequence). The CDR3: CATSRGRMNTEAFF. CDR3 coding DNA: TGTGCCACCAGCAGGGGACGGATGAACACTGAAGCTTTCTTT.

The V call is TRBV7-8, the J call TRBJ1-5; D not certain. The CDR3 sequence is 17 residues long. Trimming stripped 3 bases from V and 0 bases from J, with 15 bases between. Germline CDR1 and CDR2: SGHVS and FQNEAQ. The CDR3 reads CASSLMGAAYSNQPQHF. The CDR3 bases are TGTGCCAGCAGCTTGATGGGTGCAGCTTATAGCAATCAGCCCCAGCATTTT.

In DNA, the CDR3 is TGTGCCAGCAGCCCAGGACAGGGGGTATATGGCTACACCTTC. This translates into CASSPGQGVYGYTF. V is TRBV7-2 and J is TRBJ1-2, with 10 nucleotides matching TRBD1. Germline lookup yields CDR1 SGHTA and CDR2 FQGNSA. V shed 5 bases, J shed 5 bases, and the junction held 5 bases outside the gene matches. The CDR3 extends over 14 amino acids.

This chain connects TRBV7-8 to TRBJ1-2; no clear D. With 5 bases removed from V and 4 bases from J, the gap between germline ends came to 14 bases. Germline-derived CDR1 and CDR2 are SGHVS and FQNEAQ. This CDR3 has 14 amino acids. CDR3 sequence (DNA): TGTGCCAGCAGCCCGTACGTCGGAGGCTATGGCTACACCTTC. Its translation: CASSPYVGGYGYTF.

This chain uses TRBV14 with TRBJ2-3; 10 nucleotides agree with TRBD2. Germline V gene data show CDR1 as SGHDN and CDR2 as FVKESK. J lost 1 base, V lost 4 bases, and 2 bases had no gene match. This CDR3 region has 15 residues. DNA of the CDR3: TGTGCCAGCAGCCTAGCGGGAGGCGGCACAGATACGCAGTATTTT. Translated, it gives CASSLAGGGTDTQYF. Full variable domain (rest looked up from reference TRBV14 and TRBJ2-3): EAGVTQFPSHSVIEKGQTVTLRCDPISGHDNLYWYRRVMGKEIKFLLHFVKESKQDESGMPNNRFLAERTGGTYSTLKVQPAELEDSGVYFCASSLAGGGTDTQYFGPGTRLTVL.

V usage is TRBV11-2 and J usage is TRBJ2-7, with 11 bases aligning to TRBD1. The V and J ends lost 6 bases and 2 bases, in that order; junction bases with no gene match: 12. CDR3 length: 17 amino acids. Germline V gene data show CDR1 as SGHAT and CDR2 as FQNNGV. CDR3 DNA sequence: TGTGCCAGCAGACCGGACAGGGGGCCCCTTGAGGCCTACGAGCAGTACTTC. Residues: CASRPDRGPLEAYEQYF. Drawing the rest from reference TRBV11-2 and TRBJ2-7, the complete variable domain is EAGVAQSPRYKIIEKRQSVAFWCNPISGHATLYWYQQILGQGPKLLIQFQNNGVVDDSQLPKDRFSAERLKGVDSTLKIQPAKLEDSAVYLCASRPDRGPLEAYEQYFGPGTRLTVT.

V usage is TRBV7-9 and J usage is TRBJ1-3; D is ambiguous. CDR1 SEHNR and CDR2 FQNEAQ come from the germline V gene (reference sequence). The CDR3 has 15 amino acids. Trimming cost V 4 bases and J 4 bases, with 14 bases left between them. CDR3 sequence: CASSSPPKEGNTIYF. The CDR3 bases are TGTGCCAGCAGCTCCCCCCCAAAGGAGGGAAACACCATATATTTT.

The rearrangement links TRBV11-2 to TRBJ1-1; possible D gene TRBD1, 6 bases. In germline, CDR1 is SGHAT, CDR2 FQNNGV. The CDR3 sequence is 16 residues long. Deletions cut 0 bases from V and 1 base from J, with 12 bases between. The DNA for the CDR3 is TGTGCCAGCAGCTTAGAGGGGGGCAATAGGAACACTGAAGCTTTCTTT. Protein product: CASSLEGGNRNTEAFF.

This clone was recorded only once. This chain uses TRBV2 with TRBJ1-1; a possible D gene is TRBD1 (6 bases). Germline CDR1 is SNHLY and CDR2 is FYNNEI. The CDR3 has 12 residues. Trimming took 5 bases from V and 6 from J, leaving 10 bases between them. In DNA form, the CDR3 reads TGTGCCAGCAGTCTACAGGGCCCTGAAGCTTTCTTT. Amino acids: CASSLQGPEAFF.

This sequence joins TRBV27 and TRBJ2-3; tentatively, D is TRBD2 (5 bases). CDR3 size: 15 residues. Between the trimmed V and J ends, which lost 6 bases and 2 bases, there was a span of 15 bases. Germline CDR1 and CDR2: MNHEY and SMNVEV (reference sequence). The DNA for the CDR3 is TGTGCCAGCAGACTTCTAATGGGAGACACAGATACGCAGTATTTT. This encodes CASRLLMGDTDTQYF.

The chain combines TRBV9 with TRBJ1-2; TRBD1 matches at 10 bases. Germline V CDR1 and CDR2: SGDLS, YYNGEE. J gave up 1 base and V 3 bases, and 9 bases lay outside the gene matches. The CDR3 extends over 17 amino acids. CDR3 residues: CASSGSARDRGNYGYTF. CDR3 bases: TGTGCCAGCAGCGGTAGTGCCCGGGACAGGGGTAACTATGGCTACACCTTC.

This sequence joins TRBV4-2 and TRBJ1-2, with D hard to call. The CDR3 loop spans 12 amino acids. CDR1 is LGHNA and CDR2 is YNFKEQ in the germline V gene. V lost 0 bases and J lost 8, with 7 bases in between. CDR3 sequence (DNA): TGTGCCAGCAGCCAAGATTTCAGGGGCTACACCTTC. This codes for CASSQDFRGYTF.

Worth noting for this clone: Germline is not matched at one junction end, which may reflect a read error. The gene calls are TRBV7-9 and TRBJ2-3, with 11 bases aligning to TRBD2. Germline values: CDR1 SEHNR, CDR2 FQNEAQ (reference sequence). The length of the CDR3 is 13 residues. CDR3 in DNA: TGTGCCAGCACCCCCCCCGGGACTAGCGGTACCTACTTT. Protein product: CASTPPGTSGTYF.

CDR3 loop: CASSSLKVLSYGYTF. The CDR3, as DNA: TGTGCCAGCTCCTCCTTAAAAGTGTTGAGCTATGGCTACACCTTC. The chain carries TRBV5-6 and TRBJ1-2, with D uncertain. Germline CDR1 reads SGHDT; CDR2 reads YYEEEE. V was shortened by 7 bases and J by 4 bases, with 20 bases between the two germline ends. CDR3 length equals 15 residues.